This T cell receptor (beta chain) was retrieved from a study of Graves' ophthalmopathy and Graves' hyperthyroidism. This clonotype turned up a few times. TCR beta CDR3 amplification used RNA transcripts. The workflow started with a first-round RT-PCR run with HTBI primers and then moved on to a second-round multiplex PCR. Via MiXCR, TCRdb re-called the multiplex PCR reads, giving one row per CDR3 protein. The sample records almost 750,000 distinct CDR3 sequences, around 40% being singletons. V shed 5 bases, J shed 5 bases, and the junction held 12 bases outside the gene matches. The CDR3 has 18 amino acids. In germline, CDR1 is SGHTA, CDR2 FQGNSA.

The clonotype was recovered from an adult man with Graves' ophthalmopathy. Input material: peripheral blood. This chain joins TRBV7-2 and TRBJ2-5; 15 nucleotides match TRBD2. The CDR3 bases are TGTGCCAGCAGCCGCGGACTAGCGGGAGGGCCTAATGGGGAGACCCAGTACTTC. Its protein product is CASSRGLAGGPNGETQYF.